Sequencing of this T cell receptor (beta chain) was carried out in a study of beta chain features in type 1 diabetes. Study observations and caveats: TCRB CDR3s were moderately but significantly shorter in Type 1 diabetes patients in all four CD4+ subsets.

This clone was found a few times. The antigen remains undetermined. The length of the CDR3 is 16 residues. V lost 0 bases and J lost 1, with 12 bases in between. Germline V gene sequence: CDR1 LNHDA, CDR2 SQIVND (reference sequence). Every bit of the isolated RNA underwent reverse transcription, so sequencing read expressed TCRB transcripts. Sequenced by immunoSEQ multiplex PCR; TCRdb stores in-frame clones only, minus some. The sample has hundreds of thousands of clones; roughly an eighth are singletons. The V gene is TRBV19, the J gene TRBJ1-2; D gene ambiguous. The specimen sequenced was naive CD4+ T cells from blood. The clonotype was recovered from a young man with type 1 diabetes. CDR3 sequence: CASSIDRQNINYGYTF. The CDR3 region has the DNA TGTGCCAGTAGTATAGATCGCCAGAACATTAACTATGGCTACACCTTC.